This is a list of T cell receptor beta chains from one sample in a study of spatial heterogeneity in lung cancer. TCRdb processed the 5' RACE reads anew with MiXCR; each CDR3 protein has one entry. The table shows tens of thousands of distinct CDR3 sequences, with approximately 5.2% occurring only once. The specimen was PBMCs, collected at surgery. The receptors were sampled from a female donor with early-stage non-small cell lung cancer. Both conserved end residues are part of each CDR3. Fields, in order: J gene, clone size, V gene, D gene, CDR3 DNA, CDR3 protein. The D gene is left open where the match is weak. Size tells how often a clone was seen (once, few, many) or the class of an expanded clone, and some rows leave it out.

>TRBJ1-5|.|TRBV2|.
TGTGCCAGCAGTGATTCGCTGAATCAGCCCCAGCATTTT
CASSDSLNQPQHF
>TRBJ2-3|many|TRBV5-6|.
TGTGCCAGCAGGTCAGGTCTAGGGGGAGATACGCAGTATTTT
CASRSGLGGDTQYF
>TRBJ2-5|few|TRBV30|TRBD2
TGTGCCTGGAGTGCGGGACTAGCGGGAGAGACCCAGTACTTC
CAWSAGLAGETQYF
>TRBJ2-3|many|TRBV5-1|.
TGCGCCAGCAGCTTGGTCGCGGGATCTGATACGCAGTATTTT
CASSLVAGSDTQYF
>TRBJ2-5|few|TRBV7-3|.
TGTGCCAGCAGCTCCGGACCGAGAGAGACCCAGTACTTC
CASSSGPRETQYF
>TRBJ1-2|many|TRBV19|.
TGTGCCAGTAAAGGAGCCAGCCTCTATGGCTACACCTTC
CASKGASLYGYTF
>TRBJ2-2|many|TRBV5-1|.
TGCGCCAGCAGCTTGGATGGGCAGGGAGGGGAGCTGTTTTTT
CASSLDGQGGELFF
>TRBJ1-4|.|TRBV25-1|.
TGTGCCAGCAGTGCCTTAGGCGTGTCGCGGAGGAATGAAAAACTGTTTTTT
CASSALGVSRRNEKLFF
>TRBJ2-1|many|TRBV12-3/TRBV12-4|TRBD2
TGTGCCAGCAGTTACCCGACTAGCGGAGAGGGGAATGAGCAGTTCTTC
CASSYPTSGEGNEQFF
>TRBJ2-7|many|TRBV29-1|.
TGCAGCGTTGTAGACGGATCCTACGAGCAGTACTTC
CSVVDGSYEQYF
>TRBJ2-5|many|TRBV7-7|.
TGTGCTAGCAGCTCCTCAGATTTTAGATACTACAATGGGGAGACCCAGTACTTC
CASSSSDFRYYNGETQYF
>TRBJ2-5|many|TRBV12-3/TRBV12-4|TRBD2
TGTGCCAGCAGTTTAGAACTAGCGGGCGCTCGTGCCCAGTACTTC
CASSLELAGARAQYF
>TRBJ2-3|.|TRBV30|TRBD2
TGTGCCTGGAGGGGACTAGCGGGGGGCAGCCCAGATACGCAGTATTTT
CAWRGLAGGSPDTQYF
>TRBJ1-1|many|TRBV5-1|.
TGCGCCAGCAGCACGCGGGACCCTGGCTCGGGTGAAGCTTTCTTT
CASSTRDPGSGEAFF
>TRBJ2-1|many|TRBV30|TRBD1
TGTGCCTGGAGTGTACAGGGGGTCAATGAGCAGTTCTTC
CAWSVQGVNEQFF
>TRBJ2-1|many|TRBV5-5|TRBD2
TGTGCCAGCAGCTTTAGCGGGAGGCCCTACAATGAGCAGTTCTTC
CASSFSGRPYNEQFF
>TRBJ2-5|many|TRBV12-3/TRBV12-4|.
TGTGCCAGCAGTTTAGGGCTAGCGACAGAAGAGACCCAGTACTTC
CASSLGLATEETQYF
>TRBJ2-4|few|TRBV3-1|TRBD2
TGTGCCAGCAGCCAAGGGAGTCCGCTAGCGGGGTCACTAGCCAAAAACATTCAGTACTTC
CASSQGSPLAGSLAKNIQYF
>TRBJ2-3|many|TRBV10-1|TRBD1
TGCGCCAGCAGTAGAGGGGGCCCCGCAGATACGCAGTATTTT
CASSRGGPADTQYF
>TRBJ2-2|many|TRBV29-1|TRBD1
TGCAGCGTTGAAGATTGGACAGGGGAAATAGGGAAGCTGTTTTTT
CSVEDWTGEIGKLFF
>TRBJ2-3|many|TRBV6-1|.
TGTGCCAGCAGTGAAGAGGGGCCGCGGGCGGATACGCAGTATTTT
CASSEEGPRADTQYF
>TRBJ2-1|many|TRBV6-5|TRBD2
TGTGCCAGCAGTTTAGCGGGGGCCCACAATGAGCAGTTCTTC
CASSLAGAHNEQFF
>TRBJ1-6|many|TRBV5-4|.
TGTGCCAGCAGCCCGAACCCGGGGCAGGGTATTTCACCCCTCCACTTT
CASSPNPGQGISPLHF
>TRBJ2-2|many|TRBV14|TRBD2
TGTGCCAGCAGCCAAGTAGGACTAGCCCTCCCCACCGGGGAGCTGTTTTTT
CASSQVGLALPTGELFF
>TRBJ1-4|many|TRBV6-6|.
TGTGCCAGCAGTTCCCAGGCAACTAATGAAAAACTGTTTTTT
CASSSQATNEKLFF
>TRBJ2-7|few|TRBV6-2/TRBV6-3|TRBD1
TGTGCCAGCAGTTACCAGTGGGACAGGGTCTCGGGCGAGCAGTACTTC
CASSYQWDRVSGEQYF
>TRBJ2-7|many|TRBV6-5|TRBD2
TGTGCCAGCAGTCTAGCGGGGATTTCCTACGAGCAGTACTTC
CASSLAGISYEQYF
>TRBJ2-4|many|TRBV12-3/TRBV12-4|.
TGTGCCAGCAGCCGCAGGGTCCTAGCCAAAAACATTCAGTACTTC
CASSRRVLAKNIQYF
>TRBJ1-4|.|TRBV20-1|.
TGCATTTTAACCGGGGCAGCCGTATTTTTT
CILTGAAVFF
>TRBJ1-1|many|TRBV29-1|TRBD1
TGCAGCGTTGTGGGGGACAGTTACATGAACACTGAAGCTTTCTTT
CSVVGDSYMNTEAFF
>TRBJ1-5|.|TRBV7-3|.
TGTGCCAGCAGCTTAAGGTCAGGCCAGCCCCAGCATTTT
CASSLRSGQPQHF
>TRBJ1-4|many|TRBV3-1|.
TGTGCCAGCAGCAATGTTGGCTACTCCGAAAAACTGTTTTTT
CASSNVGYSEKLFF
>TRBJ2-5|many|TRBV5-1|.
TGCGCCAGCAGCTCCCCGTCGGGATCGCAAGAGACCCAGTACTTC
CASSSPSGSQETQYF
>TRBJ1-3|many|TRBV5-1|.
TGCGCCAGCAGCTTGAGCGTCTCTGGAAACACCATATATTTT
CASSLSVSGNTIYF
>TRBJ1-5|.|TRBV19|TRBD1
TGTGCCAGTAGTACCGACCGGACAGGGGGTTTCGGAAATCAGCCCCAGCATTTT
CASSTDRTGGFGNQPQHF
>TRBJ1-1|many|TRBV19|TRBD1
TGTGCCAGTAGTAAACAGGGGGTGGGCACTGAAGCTTTCTTT
CASSKQGVGTEAFF
>TRBJ2-7|many|TRBV29-1|TRBD1
TGCAGCGCTGGGACAGGGTATAACGAGCAGTACTTC
CSAGTGYNEQYF
>TRBJ2-7|many|TRBV27|.
TGTGCCAGCAGTTTGTCCGGGGGCTACGAGCAGTACTTC
CASSLSGGYEQYF
>TRBJ2-2|many|TRBV10-3|TRBD1
TGTGCCATCGGGACAGGGGACACCGGGGAGCTGTTTTTT
CAIGTGDTGELFF
>TRBJ2-5|many|TRBV20-1|.
TGCAGTGCTAGTGAAGATTGGGCAAGAGGAGAGACCCAGTACTTC
CSASEDWARGETQYF
>TRBJ1-6|many|TRBV3-1|.
TGTGCCAGCAGCCCGAATTTGAATTCACCCCTCCACTTT
CASSPNLNSPLHF
>TRBJ1-3|.|TRBV20-1|.
TGCAGTGCTAGACGTCCGGCAGGCGCTGGAAACACCATATATTTT
CSARRPAGAGNTIYF
>TRBJ2-7|.|TRBV20-1|.
TGCAGTGCTAGAGATCGGAACAGGGGACTCTACGAGCAGTACTTC
CSARDRNRGLYEQYF
>TRBJ2-1|many|TRBV19|TRBD1
TGTGCCAGTAGTCCCTTGAGGGGGCCCAATGAGCAGTTCTTC
CASSPLRGPNEQFF
>TRBJ2-1|many|TRBV20-1|.
TGCAGTGCTAGATACCGGGGTGAGCAGTTCTTC
CSARYRGEQFF
>TRBJ2-7|.|TRBV5-1|TRBD2
TGCGCCAGCAGTAGGACTAGCGCCGCCTACGAGCAGTACTTC
CASSRTSAAYEQYF
>TRBJ1-6|few|TRBV20-1|.
TGCAGTGCTTCGACAGAATATAATTCACCCCTCCACTTT
CSASTEYNSPLHF
>TRBJ2-5|many|TRBV5-1|TRBD1
TGCGCCAGCAGCTTGGCAGGGGGCCCAGAGACCCAGTACTTC
CASSLAGGPETQYF
>TRBJ1-2|many|TRBV29-1|TRBD1
TGCAGCGTTCAGGGGGCGGCTGGCTACACCTTC
CSVQGAAGYTF
>TRBJ2-3|many|TRBV9|.
TGTGCCAGCAGCGTATCCAGGGCTGGAACAGATACGCAGTATTTT
CASSVSRAGTDTQYF
>TRBJ2-5|many|TRBV5-1|.
TGCGCCAGCAGCTTGGGCGACAAGGCGGGGGAGACCCAGTACTTC
CASSLGDKAGETQYF
>TRBJ2-5|many|TRBV13|.
TGTGCCAGCAGCCGGACAATTCAAGAGACCCAGTACTTC
CASSRTIQETQYF
>TRBJ1-6|.|TRBV4-3|.
TGCGCCAGCAGCCAAGATTGGAGGGGAAATTCACCCCTCCACTTT
CASSQDWRGNSPLHF
>TRBJ2-7|.|TRBV2|TRBD2
TGTGCCAGCAGTGAAGGGGGAGGGAACTCCTACGAGCAGTACTTC
CASSEGGGNSYEQYF
>TRBJ2-3|few|TRBV20-1|.
TGCAGTGCTAGATCTTGGGGAAGCACAGATACGCAGTATTTT
CSARSWGSTDTQYF
>TRBJ2-1|many|TRBV28|TRBD2
TGTGCCAGCTGGGTATCTGCTAGCGGTTACAATGAGCAGTTCTTC
CASWVSASGYNEQFF
>TRBJ2-7|many|TRBV7-9|.
TGTGCGACGGGGCAGGGTGATTACGAGCAGTACTTC
CATGQGDYEQYF
>TRBJ1-1|many|TRBV5-6|.
TGTGCCAGCAGCTTACAGGGAGCGGATAAAGCTTTCTTT
CASSLQGADKAFF